This T cell receptor beta chain came from a study of shared clonotypes between healthy human individuals. The assay was immunoSEQ multiplex PCR, and TCRdb's table has in-frame clones only and misses some. The data contain roughly 2,500,000 clones, roughly 93% of them seen just once; the ten biggest clones take up 0.36%. This clone was observed a few times. The antigen is undetermined. Germline CDR1 reads SGHRS; CDR2 reads YFSETQ. The CDR3 has 14 residues. Trimming left V 2 bases short and J 7 bases short, with 15 bases between. Findings and caveats of the study: What rarefaction showed was incomplete sorted-subset sequencing despite large depth.

Sequencing was performed on naive CD4+ T cells from PBMCs. Documented subset: CD45RA+ positively selected. The source is a man aged 18 to 30 in good health. Some clones in this sample may be carry-over from other donors' samples. V is TRBV5-1 and J is TRBJ1-1; D possibly corresponds to TRBD1 (5 bases). CDR3 loop: CASSLTDISGEAFF. The DNA for the CDR3 is TGCGCCAGCAGCTTAACGGACATCTCTGGTGAAGCTTTCTTT.